This TCR beta chain was obtained from a study of cytomegalovirus exposure and HLA in healthy donors (dated by TCRdb to between 2016 and 2019). General notes on the study: An earlier analysis of roughly 500 of the donors reported more than 250 Gb of sequence data and 117 million unique TCR beta sequences from approximately 180 million T cells. An early release covering around 630 HLA-typed donors comprised 250 to 350 gigabases of sequencing data and 85 million to 100 million unique TCR sequences. Among the roughly 400 genotyped donors, 81% belonged to the genetic ancestry cluster associated with self-reported Caucasian donors. The aim of the study was to test whether cataloging public T cell receptors could identify signatures of past pathogen exposure. Using immunosequencing, the study profiled T cell repertoires from fewer than 700 subjects and related those repertoires to cytomegalovirus serostatus. A separate validation cohort of roughly 130 different subjects was used in addition to the 666-subject first cohort. High-throughput TCR immunosequencing, statistical association of individual TCRs with disease status, and machine learning were combined to predict cytomegalovirus infection status. In a later analysis, previously published TCR beta repertoires from 550 to 700 donors were re-analyzed and high-resolution HLA genotyping was added so that TCR occurrence patterns could be studied. Rather than using new phenotypic data, the later analysis identified candidate immune exposures from TCR beta sequences and from how often those sequences occurred across donors. An earlier analysis of fewer than 700 of the donors applied high-throughput TCR beta sequencing to assess whether each TCR beta V gene segment acted as functional or pseudogenic. Alongside the repertoire data, information on donor age, sex, ethnicity and CMV serostatus was compiled. Genome-wide SNP genotypes for about 65% of the roughly 670 donors were used in a later genetic analysis, which treated that subset as a discovery cohort. All discovery cohort repertoires had been generated using a single sequencing platform. HLA typing covered class I and class II loci at four-digit resolution. The number of donors typed differed by locus, with about 629-630 for A, B, C, DRB1 and DQB1, around 500 for DQA1, 606 for DPA1, and approximately 470 for DPB1. Because of strong linkage in the cohort, 4 to 6 DR-DQ haplotypes were treated as single units for association and clustering. Among almost 400 genotyped donors of the cohort, an average of about 240,000 unique TCR beta nucleotide sequences were sequenced per donor, roughly 20% of them non-productive.

The cohort consisted of 650 to 850 healthy bone marrow donors. Cohort members were all nominally healthy when sampled, although unrecorded immune exposures were likely present. The donor was CMV seropositive and was included in the group of 250 to 350 seropositive cohort members. A peripheral blood sample was provided by each donor, and peripheral blood mononuclear cells were used for TCR beta sequencing. Genomic DNA was extracted from the blood cell samples with the Qiagen DNeasy Blood Extraction Kit. Cut back by 1 base and 8 bases, the V and J ends lie 11 bases apart. Counted from cysteine to phenylalanine, this CDR3 has 13 amino acids. The kept DNA is CDR3 alone, 39 bases in frame from the first base. The germline V gene provides CDR1 LGHNA and CDR2 YSLEER. Results and caveats for the whole study, not just this receptor: Assigning TCR associations to individual alleles was difficult when HLA alleles, especially DR and DQ, strongly co-occurred. Sequencing depth was assumed to be roughly uniform across donors in the presence/absence analyses, though that assumption may not hold. In a later analysis, the rate of TCR association differed among HLA loci, with DRB1 alleles having the most associated TCRs and HLA-C alleles having the fewest. A later analysis reported that several top co-occurrence clusters appeared linked to parvovirus B19, influenza, CMV and Epstein-Barr virus. Three of the identified cytomegalovirus-associated TCR beta chains were confirmed in vitro to be specific for cytomegalovirus antigens. Because counts were too low, seventeen rarely observed V segments, including chromosome 9 orphons, were excluded from the earlier analysis of several hundred of the donors. V-gene and J-gene trimming of TCR beta chains was associated with a missense DCLRE1C variant in a later genetic analysis, and the association was replicated in an independent cohort. Correlated functional status among segregating V segments might reflect linkage disequilibrium, but an unknown experimental factor could not be ruled out. CMV serostatus was the only immune exposure information available for the cohort. In an earlier analysis of some 550 of the donors, most TCR beta V segments were observed in productive rearrangements about 87% or about 30% of the time, broadly matching IMGT annotations. A cluster of highly shared sequence variants was judged likely to be a technical artifact of the sequencing pipeline. A further reported finding was that TCR beta sequences accurately predicted the HLA-A and HLA-B alleles for most subjects in the first cohort. The authors suggested that the approach could potentially be generalized to other disease states and immunological phenotypes. Only TCR beta chains were sequenced in this cohort, and the absence of alpha or paired-chain data limited detectable features. In a later analysis, 16,951 TCR beta sequences were associated with specific HLA alleles at a false discovery rate of 0.05. Most TCR sequences were observed very rarely across donors, whereas some public TCRs were present in many individuals. Because HLA typing was unavailable for some donors at each locus, only the typed subset was used in association tests. A total of some 180 TCR beta chains were listed by the study as associated with cytomegalovirus. Compared with the 666-donor mean, donors in an Asian-associated ancestry cluster had fewer N-insertions in productive TCRs, according to a later genetic analysis. The 87-base-pair reads could not distinguish some IMGT-functional V segments, including TRBV6-2 and TRBV6-3, so those segments were excluded. The classifier was reported to diagnose cytomegalovirus status with high specificity and sensitivity in both the original and validation cohorts. Compared with equally common non-associated chains, HLA-associated TCR beta chains in a later analysis were more clonally expanded and had lower generation probabilities. A later analysis found that most CMV-associated TCR beta chains appeared HLA-restricted, with HLA associations seemingly driven largely by CMV exposure.

Library preparation employed the immunoSEQ multiplex PCR assay. For the multiplex PCR, a mixture combining 60 forward primers for TCR Vbeta segments and 13 reverse primers for TCR Jbeta segments was used. Amplification of the CDR3 region of rearranged TCR beta genes was performed with a multiplex PCR assay on genomic DNA. Amplified TCR beta libraries were sequenced as 87-base-pair reads on the Illumina HiSeq System. On the study's bioinformatics: In a later analysis, around 80 million unique TCR beta chains were counted across the roughly 700 repertoires, and about 10 million of these chains were shared by at least two donors. Raw reads were error-corrected and collapsed into unique sequences by a nearest-neighbor algorithm in which closely related sequences were merged to remove PCR and sequencing errors. CDR3 sequences were aligned to IMGT reference sequences to assign V, D and J gene segments. For a sequence to be retained, a match of at least six nucleotides was required to both a V gene segment and a J gene segment. A rearrangement was called productive if the CDR3 had no stop codons and remained in frame with V and J, and every other rearrangement was called non-productive. Following IMGT convention, CDR3 was defined as the stretch from the second conserved V-encoded cysteine up to the conserved J-encoded phenylalanine. The earlier analysis of a few hundred of the donors excluded sequences that lacked an unambiguous match to a single V gene segment. In an earlier analysis of approximately 590 of the donors, V segments were called functional above 56.7% productive rearrangements and were called segregating when the between-donor standard deviation exceeded 5%. A statistical classification framework was developed to diagnose cytomegalovirus status using the catalog of TCR beta chain sequences. V and J gene assignment, in a later analysis, came from comparing TCR nucleotide sequences with IMGT/GENE-DB human TR gene sequences. A later analysis assigned CDR3 sequences and most-parsimonious VDJ recombination scenarios with the TCRdist pipeline. In a later analysis, each TCR beta chain was defined by its CDR3 amino acid sequence together with its V-gene family, and reads lacking a unique V-gene family were excluded. To address suspected cross-contamination and a sequencing artifact, a later analysis removed 592 highly shared, low-generation-probability nucleotide sequences. In a later analysis, a clonal expansion index was calculated for each public chain from normalized within-repertoire ranks of inferred template counts. A later analysis computed generation probabilities with a VDJ recombination model fitted to out-of-frame rearrangements, and checked the results against IGoR. In a later analysis, hypergeometric tests were used to score TCR-TCR, TCR-HLA and TCR-CMV co-occurrence, with a repertoire-size bias correction applied to TCR pairs. A later analysis estimated false discovery rates by permuting HLA or CMV assignments 20 times. In a later analysis, co-occurring TCRs were grouped using DBSCAN, with TCRdist sequence similarity added in when clustering inside HLA-allele-positive subsets. Repertoires with fewer than 30,000 or more than 120,000 public chains, plus five repertoires with anomalous nucleotide sharing, were excluded from co-occurrence clustering. TCRdb stores this immuneACCESS table with in-frame sequences only. Part of the clones is absent; in the studies checked, under half of the shortfall reflects unresolved V genes, and no reason is known for the rest. V and J calls and clone size are those listed in that table; D and trimming were worked out from the DNA. Counted in this sample were around 170,000 clones; about four fifths of them appeared once. 2% to 3% of the sample is taken by the ten largest.

This clone is a singleton in its sample. Its antigen is not yet known. Qualities for individual bases were not recorded, and no much larger clone is one base off. The sequence was collected from a woman between 45 and 60 years old in good health and CMV-seropositive. The chain employs TRBV4-3 and TRBJ1-2; TRBD1 is a weak D gene call, 5 bases matching. The sample was PBMCs. CDR3 reads: CASSQGRGWGYTF. The DNA sequence is given as TGCGCCAGCAGCCAAGGGAGGGGTTGGGGCTACACCTTC.